Below are 6 T cell receptor beta chains sequenced from a single sample in a study of blood T cell repertoires in COVID-19 (dated by TCRdb to 2018 to 2020). Library preparation was by the immunoSEQ multiplex PCR assay. TCRdb took over this immuneACCESS table, retaining in-frame rearrangements with V and J assigned. Such tables are incomplete; in checked studies, under half of the missing clones stem from an unresolved V gene, and the remainder is unexplained. The sample table lists 130,000 to 150,000 clones, roughly 86% of them with a count of one. Approximately 14% of the sample goes to the ten largest clones. The sample comprised peripheral blood. Receptors were obtained from a human donor with acute or convalescent COVID-19. The donor label of this sample is uncertain.

The rearrangement joins TRBV27 to TRBJ1-4; D is unclear. Germline V gives CDR1 MNHEY, CDR2 SMNVEV (reference sequence). The V gene lost 2 bases and the J gene lost 3 bases, with 4 bases spanning the gap. The CDR3 is 13 residues long. In DNA, the CDR3 is TGTGCCAGCAGTTTAGCGTCTAATGAAAAACTGTTTTTT. Encoded protein: CASSLASNEKLFF.

The chain recombines TRBV19 with TRBJ2-3, with 8 bases lining up with TRBD1. CDR1 is LNHDA and CDR2 is SQIVND in the germline V gene (reference sequence). J gave up 6 bases and V 8 bases, and 7 bases lay outside the gene matches. This CDR3 contains 13 residues. CDR3 sequence (DNA): TGTGCCAGTCAGCAGGGGGCAGGTGATACGCAGTATTTT. This codes for CASQQGAGDTQYF.

This chain connects TRBV11-2 to TRBJ1-6; D is unresolved. The V gene lost 5 bases and the J gene lost 9 bases, with 5 bases spanning the gap. CDR1 and CDR2 (germline): SGHAT, FQNNGV. The CDR3 has 11 amino acids. In DNA, the CDR3 is TGTGCCAGCAGCGCCGGTTCACCCCTCCACTTT. As protein: CASSAGSPLHF.

The chain is built from TRBV9 and TRBJ2-3; 9 bases match TRBD2. This CDR3 has 18 amino acids. V shed 0 bases and J 2 bases; nucleotides not matched to a gene: 10. Germline V CDR1 and CDR2: SGDLS, YYNGEE. CDR3 loop: CASSVGSGSGGLTDTQYF. For the CDR3, the DNA is TGTGCCAGCAGCGTAGGGTCGGGTAGCGGGGGTCTCACAGATACGCAGTATTTT.

The chain links TRBV5-6 to TRBJ1-2; the match to TRBD1 covers 7 bases. With V trimmed by 4 bases and J by 0 bases, 9 bases remained unmatched. From germline, CDR1 is SGHDT and CDR2 YYEEEE. The CDR3 loop spans 16 amino acids. CDR3: CASSLLQTGSNYGYTF. In DNA, the CDR3 is TGTGCCAGCAGCCTCTTACAGACAGGGTCTAACTATGGCTACACCTTC.

The chain recombines TRBV7-9 with TRBJ1-5; tentative D call: TRBD1 (6 bases). The germline CDR1 and CDR2 sequences are SEHNR and FQNEAQ (reference sequence). V was pared by 3 bases and J by 4 bases, with 13 bases between. This CDR3 region has 15 residues. The CDR3 DNA sequence: TGTGCCAGCAGCTTTGGGGGCCGCAAAAATCAGCCCCAGCATTTT. This codes for CASSFGGRKNQPQHF.